These T cell receptor beta chains were read from a single sample in a study of T cells in narcolepsy. Method: immunoSEQ multiplex PCR; TCRdb's copy keeps in-frame clones and lacks some. The sample contains 25,000 to 35,000 clones, roughly four fifths of which appear only once. Specimen: CD45RA- memory CD4+ T cells from PBMCs. All receptors derive from a human donor with narcolepsy. Both conserved end residues are part of each CDR3. A D gene is named only where the DNA matches it firmly. Clone size is not always given. Where it is, it says once, few, many or a class for expanded clones.

D gene: NA
CDR3 length: 16
clone size: NA
V gene: TRBV4-3
J gene: TRBJ1-6
CDR3 protein: CASSQESAQKNSPLHF
CDR3 DNA: TGCGCCAGCAGCCAAGAATCCGCACAGAAAAATTCACCCCTCCACTTT

D gene: NA
CDR3 length: 15
clone size: NA
V gene: TRBV6-5
J gene: TRBJ1-1
CDR3 protein: CASRHLQGVGTEAFF
CDR3 DNA: TGTGCCAGCAGGCACCTGCAGGGAGTGGGCACTGAAGCTTTCTTT

D gene: NA
CDR3 length: 12
clone size: NA
V gene: TRBV7-8
J gene: TRBJ2-1
CDR3 protein: CASSPQTDEQFF
CDR3 DNA: TGTGCCAGTAGCCCTCAGACGGATGAGCAGTTCTTC

D gene: NA
CDR3 length: 13
clone size: NA
V gene: TRBV10-2
J gene: TRBJ1-1
CDR3 protein: CASTWTDNTEAFF
CDR3 DNA: TGCGCCAGCACCTGGACGGATAACACTGAAGCTTTCTTT

D gene: NA
CDR3 length: 15
clone size: NA
V gene: TRBV2
J gene: TRBJ1-5
CDR3 protein: CASSEVGVSNQPQHF
CDR3 DNA: TGTGCCAGCAGTGAAGTGGGGGTTAGCAATCAGCCCCAGCATTTT

D gene: NA
CDR3 length: 18
clone size: NA
V gene: TRBV5-5
J gene: TRBJ2-7
CDR3 protein: CASSWGLDGNLKTYEQYF
CDR3 DNA: TGTGCCAGCAGCTGGGGGCTGGACGGAAACTTAAAAACCTACGAGCAGTACTTC

D gene: NA
CDR3 length: 15
clone size: NA
V gene: TRBV7-2
J gene: TRBJ1-1
CDR3 protein: CASSLSSGAGTEAFF
CDR3 DNA: TGTGCCAGCAGCTTAAGTTCGGGGGCAGGGACTGAAGCTTTCTTT

D gene: NA
CDR3 length: 14
clone size: NA
V gene: TRBV2
J gene: TRBJ2-7
CDR3 protein: CASSDLSSSYEQYF
CDR3 DNA: TGTGCCAGCAGTGATCTGTCCAGCTCCTACGAGCAGTACTTC

D gene: NA
CDR3 length: 18
clone size: NA
V gene: TRBV21-1
J gene: TRBJ2-1
CDR3 protein: CASRCSFLAGGSYNEQFF
CDR3 DNA: TGTGCCAGCAGGTGCTCCTTTCTAGCGGGTGGCTCCTACAATGAGCAGTTCTTC

D gene: TRBD1
CDR3 length: 15
clone size: NA
V gene: TRBV19
J gene: TRBJ1-1
CDR3 protein: CASIGTGGLYTEAFF
CDR3 DNA: TGTGCCAGTATTGGGACAGGGGGTTTATACACTGAAGCTTTCTTT

D gene: NA
CDR3 length: 14
clone size: few
V gene: TRBV5-4
J gene: TRBJ1-2
CDR3 protein: CASSREDSLYGYTF
CDR3 DNA: TGTGCCAGCAGCCGCGAGGACAGTCTCTATGGCTACACCTTC

D gene: NA
CDR3 length: 17
clone size: NA
V gene: TRBV5-4
J gene: TRBJ1-6
CDR3 protein: CASSLGAQGNYNSPLHF
CDR3 DNA: TGTGCCAGCAGCTTGGGGGCACAGGGAAACTATAATTCACCCCTCCACTTT

D gene: TRBD1
CDR3 length: 15
clone size: NA
V gene: TRBV4-2
J gene: TRBJ2-7
CDR3 protein: CASSQRQGGTYEQYF
CDR3 DNA: TGTGCCAGCAGCCAGAGACAGGGGGGAACCTACGAGCAGTACTTC

D gene: NA
CDR3 length: 15
clone size: NA
V gene: TRBV6-6
J gene: TRBJ2-7
CDR3 protein: CASSFRGIGTYEQYF
CDR3 DNA: TGTGCCAGCAGTTTCAGAGGGATAGGAACCTACGAGCAGTACTTC

D gene: TRBD1
CDR3 length: 14
clone size: NA
V gene: TRBV6-5
J gene: TRBJ1-1
CDR3 protein: CASSTRDRGTEAFF
CDR3 DNA: TGTGCCAGCAGTACACGGGACAGGGGCACTGAAGCTTTCTTT

D gene: TRBD2
CDR3 length: 14
clone size: once
V gene: TRBV10-2
J gene: TRBJ2-3
CDR3 protein: CASRGTSASDTQYF
CDR3 DNA: TGCGCCAGCAGGGGGACTAGCGCTTCAGATACGCAGTATTTT

D gene: NA
CDR3 length: 13
clone size: NA
V gene: TRBV5-1
J gene: TRBJ1-4
CDR3 protein: CASSEVVGEKLFF
CDR3 DNA: TGCGCCAGCAGCGAAGTGGTCGGTGAAAAACTGTTTTTT

D gene: NA
CDR3 length: 15
clone size: once
V gene: TRBV7-7
J gene: TRBJ2-3
CDR3 protein: CASSLEGRGTDTQYF
CDR3 DNA: TGTGCCAGCAGCTTAGAGGGTAGGGGCACAGATACGCAGTATTTT

D gene: NA
CDR3 length: 16
clone size: NA
V gene: TRBV5-6
J gene: TRBJ2-1
CDR3 protein: CASSPEVGSSINEQFF
CDR3 DNA: TGTGCCAGCAGCCCAGAGGTAGGTTCTTCAATAAATGAGCAGTTCTTC

D gene: TRBD1
CDR3 length: 16
clone size: NA
V gene: TRBV5-1
J gene: TRBJ1-3
CDR3 protein: CASSFGTGLSGNTIYF
CDR3 DNA: TGCGCCAGCAGCTTCGGGACAGGTCTATCTGGAAACACCATATATTTT

D gene: TRBD2
CDR3 length: 16
clone size: NA
V gene: TRBV7-3
J gene: TRBJ2-3
CDR3 protein: CASSPRLAGGGDTQYF
CDR3 DNA: TGTGCCAGCAGCCCGCGACTAGCGGGGGGAGGAGATACGCAGTATTTT

D gene: NA
CDR3 length: 11
clone size: NA
V gene: TRBV29-1
J gene: TRBJ2-1
CDR3 protein: CSFTRVPDQFF
CDR3 DNA: TGCAGCTTCACCAGGGTCCCGGATCAGTTCTTC

D gene: TRBD2
CDR3 length: 16
clone size: NA
V gene: TRBV5-5
J gene: TRBJ2-2
CDR3 protein: CASSSSGGATTGELFF
CDR3 DNA: TGTGCCAGCAGCTCTAGCGGGGGGGCCACCACCGGGGAGCTGTTTTTT

D gene: TRBD1
CDR3 length: 15
clone size: NA
V gene: TRBV6-5
J gene: TRBJ1-2
CDR3 protein: CASSVRQGNNYGYTF
CDR3 DNA: TGTGCCAGCAGTGTCAGACAGGGGAATAACTATGGCTACACCTTC

D gene: TRBD2
CDR3 length: 17
clone size: NA
V gene: TRBV19
J gene: TRBJ2-1
CDR3 protein: CASSGPPGGAPGNEQFF
CDR3 DNA: TGTGCCAGTAGTGGGCCCCCGGGGGGGGCCCCTGGCAATGAGCAGTTCTTC

D gene: TRBD1
CDR3 length: 14
clone size: NA
V gene: TRBV11-2
J gene: TRBJ1-1
CDR3 protein: CASSHDREVAEAFF
CDR3 DNA: TGTGCCAGCAGCCACGACAGGGAAGTCGCTGAAGCTTTCTTT

D gene: TRBD2
CDR3 length: 14
clone size: NA
V gene: TRBV9
J gene: TRBJ2-7
CDR3 protein: CASSAERGANEQYF
CDR3 DNA: TGTGCCAGCAGCGCCGAGCGGGGGGCAAACGAGCAGTACTTC

D gene: NA
CDR3 length: 15
clone size: NA
V gene: TRBV7-2
J gene: TRBJ1-5
CDR3 protein: CASSLAVRGPQPQHF
CDR3 DNA: TGTGCCAGCAGCTTAGCTGTGAGGGGACCTCAGCCCCAGCATTTT

D gene: NA
CDR3 length: 15
clone size: NA
V gene: TRBV5-4
J gene: TRBJ2-3
CDR3 protein: CASSSPGRSTDTQYF
CDR3 DNA: TGTGCCAGCAGCTCGCCAGGGCGAAGCACAGATACGCAGTATTTT

D gene: TRBD2
CDR3 length: 18
clone size: NA
V gene: TRBV4-2
J gene: TRBJ2-3
CDR3 protein: CASSQSAGGGQSTDTQYF
CDR3 DNA: TGTGCCAGCAGCCAATCAGCGGGGGGTGGTCAAAGCACAGATACGCAGTATTTT

D gene: TRBD1
CDR3 length: 19
clone size: few
V gene: TRBV11-2
J gene: TRBJ1-3
CDR3 protein: CASSPRDRGSWKAGNTIYF
CDR3 DNA: TGTGCCAGCAGCCCCCGGGACAGGGGAAGTTGGAAGGCTGGAAACACCATATATTTT

D gene: TRBD1
CDR3 length: 16
clone size: few
V gene: TRBV5-1
J gene: TRBJ2-2
CDR3 protein: CASSLGVTGEAGELFF
CDR3 DNA: TGCGCCAGCAGCTTGGGGGTGACAGGGGAAGCCGGGGAGCTGTTTTTT

D gene: TRBD2
CDR3 length: 13
clone size: NA
V gene: TRBV5-4
J gene: TRBJ2-4
CDR3 protein: CASMRRGENIQYF
CDR3 DNA: TGTGCCAGCATGAGACGGGGGGAAAACATTCAGTACTTC

D gene: NA
CDR3 length: 14
clone size: NA
V gene: TRBV7-3
J gene: TRBJ1-6
CDR3 protein: CASSLAMGNSPLHF
CDR3 DNA: TGTGCCAGCAGCTTAGCCATGGGGAATTCACCCCTCCACTTT

D gene: TRBD1
CDR3 length: 13
clone size: NA
V gene: TRBV6-5
J gene: TRBJ2-7
CDR3 protein: CASREGALYEQYF
CDR3 DNA: TGTGCCAGCAGAGAGGGGGCTCTGTACGAGCAGTACTTC

D gene: NA
CDR3 length: 15
clone size: NA
V gene: TRBV12-5
J gene: TRBJ2-3
CDR3 protein: CASGLVRGGTDTQYF
CDR3 DNA: TGTGCTAGTGGTTTGGTAAGGGGGGGCACAGATACGCAGTATTTT

D gene: TRBD2
CDR3 length: 18
clone size: NA
V gene: TRBV9
J gene: TRBJ2-1
CDR3 protein: CASSVGLAGGLSYNEQFF
CDR3 DNA: TGTGCCAGCAGCGTAGGACTAGCGGGGGGCCTCTCCTACAATGAGCAGTTCTTC

D gene: TRBD1
CDR3 length: 13
clone size: NA
V gene: TRBV29-1
J gene: TRBJ2-3
CDR3 protein: CSGGTGNTDTQYF
CDR3 DNA: TGCAGCGGTGGGACAGGGAACACAGATACGCAGTATTTT

D gene: NA
CDR3 length: 14
clone size: NA
V gene: TRBV5-1
J gene: TRBJ2-2
CDR3 protein: CASLGTGNTGELFF
CDR3 DNA: TGCGCCAGCTTGGGGACGGGCAACACCGGGGAGCTGTTTTTT

D gene: NA
CDR3 length: 11
clone size: NA
V gene: TRBV6-1
J gene: TRBJ2-7
CDR3 protein: CASREAGEQYF
CDR3 DNA: TGTGCCAGCAGAGAGGCGGGAGAGCAGTACTTC

D gene: NA
CDR3 length: 14
clone size: few
V gene: TRBV7-3
J gene: TRBJ1-1
CDR3 protein: CASSLNSVSTEAFF
CDR3 DNA: TGTGCCAGCAGCTTAAACTCGGTATCCACTGAAGCTTTCTTT

D gene: NA
CDR3 length: 15
clone size: NA
V gene: TRBV10-3
J gene: TRBJ2-3
CDR3 protein: CAIRDDRGVTDTQYF
CDR3 DNA: TGTGCCATCAGAGATGACCGGGGAGTAACAGATACGCAGTATTTT

D gene: NA
CDR3 length: 16
clone size: once
V gene: TRBV4-3
J gene: TRBJ1-1
CDR3 protein: CASSRSRGELGTEAFF
CDR3 DNA: TGCGCCAGCAGCAGAAGTAGAGGCGAGTTGGGGACTGAAGCTTTCTTT